These T cell receptor beta chains were read from a single sample in a study of cytomegalovirus exposure and HLA in healthy donors. TCRdb's copy holds only in-frame clones and misses some; the assay was immunoSEQ multiplex PCR. The profile shows around 200,000 clones, 65% to 90% of them singletons. Sequencing was carried out using PBMCs. Receptor source: a girl aged 10 to 17 in good health and CMV-seronegative. The CDR3 runs from the conserved cysteine through the conserved F or W. D genes are given only for firm matches. Not every row has a clone size; where given, it reads once, few, many or a size class.

CDR3: CASSESPLRHKAFF
DNA: TGTGCCAGCAGTGAAAGCCCCTTGAGGCACAAAGCTTTCTTT
V: TRBV6-1
J: TRBJ1-1
D: -
size: few

CDR3: CASISSRGPQYF
DNA: TGTGCCAGCATATCATCGAGAGGTCCGCAGTATTTT
V: TRBV6-1
J: TRBJ2-3
D: -
size: once

CDR3: CASSVGQGGYQPQHF
DNA: TGCGCCAGCAGTGTGGGACAGGGGGGATATCAGCCCCAGCATTTT
V: TRBV10-2
J: TRBJ1-5
D: TRBD1
size: -

CDR3: CASSPNSGLALNEQFF
DNA: TGTGCCAGCTCACCGAACTCCGGACTAGCGCTTAATGAGCAGTTCTTC
V: TRBV18
J: TRBJ2-1
D: TRBD2
size: -

CDR3: CASSDFEAGAYEQYF
DNA: TGTGCCAGCAGTGATTTCGAGGCAGGGGCCTACGAGCAGTACTTC
V: TRBV25-1
J: TRBJ2-7
D: -
size: -

CDR3: CASSHKPSTASYEQYF
DNA: TGTGCCAGTAGTCACAAACCCTCGACAGCCTCCTACGAGCAGTACTTC
V: TRBV19
J: TRBJ2-7
D: -
size: -

CDR3: CASSLAPRDSYEQYF
DNA: TGTGCCAGCAGCTTAGCGCCCCGGGACAGCTACGAGCAGTACTTC
V: TRBV7-2
J: TRBJ2-7
D: TRBD1
size: -

CDR3: CASSAQGTDTQYF
DNA: TGTGCCAGCAGTGCACAGGGTACAGATACGCAGTATTTT
V: TRBV6-1
J: TRBJ2-3
D: -
size: -

CDR3: CASSLAGGPENEQFF
DNA: TGTGCCAGCAGTTTAGCGGGAGGGCCTGAAAATGAGCAGTTCTTC
V: TRBV28
J: TRBJ2-1
D: TRBD2
size: -

CDR3: CAWSPAGQQPQHF
DNA: TGTGCCTGGAGTCCGGCAGGACAGCAGCCCCAGCATTTT
V: TRBV30
J: TRBJ1-5
D: -
size: -

CDR3: CASMGLNTEAFF
DNA: TGTGCCAGCATGGGGCTGAACACTGAAGCTTTCTTT
V: TRBV6-5
J: TRBJ1-1
D: -
size: -

CDR3: CASKRGVNYSNQPQHF
DNA: TGTGCCAGTAAACGGGGTGTAAACTATAGCAATCAGCCCCAGCATTTT
V: TRBV19
J: TRBJ1-5
D: -
size: few

CDR3: CASSLGGRIYEQYF
DNA: TGTGCCAGCAGCTTAGGGGGGCGAATCTACGAGCAGTACTTC
V: TRBV7-2
J: TRBJ2-7
D: -
size: few

CDR3: CASGPGQGNTQYF
DNA: TGTGCCAGTGGACCGGGACAGGGGAATACGCAGTATTTT
V: TRBV6-1
J: TRBJ2-3
D: TRBD1
size: few

CDR3: CASSPGQDTDTQYF
DNA: TGCGCCAGCAGCCCGGGACAGGACACAGATACGCAGTATTTT
V: TRBV5-1
J: TRBJ2-3
D: TRBD1
size: -

CDR3: CASSYQRQGGTTEAFF
DNA: TGTGCCAGCAGCTACCAACGACAGGGGGGTACCACTGAAGCTTTCTTT
V: TRBV5-5
J: TRBJ1-1
D: TRBD1
size: -

CDR3: CASKDTAGGNTIYF
DNA: TGTGCCAGCAAGGATACGGCGGGTGGAAACACCATATATTTT
V: TRBV6-6
J: TRBJ1-3
D: -
size: -

CDR3: CASSQEGADYGYTF
DNA: TGCGCCAGCAGTCAAGAGGGGGCGGACTATGGCTACACCTTC
V: TRBV10-1
J: TRBJ1-2
D: TRBD1
size: -

CDR3: CASSLSGTGGQVGQFF
DNA: TGTGCCAGCAGTTTATCCGGGACAGGGGGCCAAGTAGGGCAGTTCTTC
V: TRBV27
J: TRBJ2-1
D: TRBD1
size: -

CDR3: CASSPRDREQLLRGYTF
DNA: TGTGCCAGCAGTCCTAGGGACAGGGAACAATTATTGCGTGGCTACACCTTC
V: TRBV28
J: TRBJ1-2
D: TRBD1
size: -

CDR3: CASSLGIGLADNEQFF
DNA: TGCGCCAGCAGCTTGGGTATCGGACTAGCGGACAATGAGCAGTTCTTC
V: TRBV5-1
J: TRBJ2-1
D: TRBD2
size: -

CDR3: CASSGLRRGGPSVFF
DNA: TGTGCCAGCAGTGGTCTACGAAGGGGGGGACCCTCGGTGTTTTTT
V: TRBV2
J: TRBJ2-2
D: -
size: once

CDR3: CATSRGTSGQRRTQYF
DNA: TGTGCCACCAGCAGAGGGACTAGCGGCCAACGCAGGACCCAGTACTTC
V: TRBV15
J: TRBJ2-5
D: TRBD2
size: -

CDR3: CAWDSTGGNSPLHF
DNA: TGTGCCTGGGATTCGACAGGGGGTAATTCACCCCTCCACTTT
V: TRBV30
J: TRBJ1-6
D: TRBD1
size: -

CDR3: CASSLGGGGGNEQFF
DNA: TGTGCCAGCAGCTTAGGCGGGGGGGGCGGGAATGAGCAGTTCTTC
V: TRBV5-4
J: TRBJ2-1
D: TRBD2
size: -

CDR3: CASSVGTAGNTIYF
DNA: TGTGCCAGCTCGGTGGGGACAGCTGGAAACACCATATATTTT
V: TRBV18
J: TRBJ1-3
D: TRBD1
size: -

CDR3: CASSPSGGANEKLFF
DNA: TGTGCCAGCAGCCCCTCCGGAGGGGCAAATGAAAAACTGTTTTTT
V: TRBV7-8
J: TRBJ1-4
D: -
size: -

CDR3: CASSPSTSGGQETQYF
DNA: TGTGCCAGCTCACCGTCAACCTCCGGGGGGCAAGAGACCCAGTACTTC
V: TRBV18
J: TRBJ2-5
D: TRBD2
size: -

CDR3: CAIQGTGGAEQYF
DNA: TGTGCCATTCAGGGGACAGGGGGCGCCGAGCAGTACTTC
V: TRBV10-3
J: TRBJ2-7
D: TRBD1
size: -

CDR3: CVSSQDVAEQAYEQYF
DNA: TGCGTCAGCAGCCAAGATGTGGCGGAACAGGCCTACGAGCAGTACTTC
V: TRBV4-1
J: TRBJ2-7
D: -
size: -

CDR3: CASSDWASGPGDTQYF
DNA: TGTGCCAGCAGTGACTGGGCTAGCGGACCGGGGGATACGCAGTATTTT
V: TRBV25-1
J: TRBJ2-3
D: TRBD2
size: -

CDR3: CASSLGPGQGAEKLFF
DNA: TGTGCCAGCTCCCTTGGACCGGGACAGGGGGCGGAAAAACTGTTTTTT
V: TRBV18
J: TRBJ1-4
D: TRBD1
size: -

CDR3: CASSQDQGQWGAQYF
DNA: TGCGCCAGCAGCCAAGATCAGGGACAGTGGGGGGCCCAGTACTTC
V: TRBV4-1
J: TRBJ2-5
D: -
size: -

CDR3: CASSKGTAFNQPQHF
DNA: TGTGCCAGCAGCAAAGGGACAGCATTCAATCAGCCCCAGCATTTT
V: TRBV27
J: TRBJ1-5
D: TRBD1
size: -

CDR3: CASSISPSREGYSYEQYF
DNA: TGTGCCAGTAGTATAAGCCCGAGTCGAGAGGGATACTCCTACGAGCAGTACTTC
V: TRBV19
J: TRBJ2-7
D: -
size: -

CDR3: CASSFGLAGAASYEQYF
DNA: TGTGCCAGCAGCTTCGGACTAGCGGGGGCCGCCTCCTACGAGCAGTACTTC
V: TRBV7-6
J: TRBJ2-7
D: TRBD2
size: -

CDR3: CASSDPGQGTYEQYF
DNA: TGCGCCAGCAGTGATCCGGGACAGGGAACCTACGAGCAGTACTTC
V: TRBV10-1
J: TRBJ2-7
D: TRBD1
size: -

CDR3: CASSPRQDYNSPLHF
DNA: TGTGCCAGCAGCCCTAGACAGGACTATAATTCACCCCTCCACTTT
V: TRBV9
J: TRBJ1-6
D: -
size: -

CDR3: CATSRGTGVSGANVLTF
DNA: TGTGCCACCAGCAGAGGTACAGGGGTCTCTGGGGCCAACGTCCTGACTTTC
V: TRBV15
J: TRBJ2-6
D: TRBD1
size: -

CDR3: CAWSVLRQGNEKLFF
DNA: TGTGCCTGGAGTGTACTAAGACAGGGAAATGAAAAACTGTTTTTT
V: TRBV30
J: TRBJ1-4
D: TRBD1
size: -

CDR3: CASRSGLAGDTDTQYF
DNA: TGCGCCAGCAGATCAGGACTAGCGGGAGACACAGATACGCAGTATTTT
V: TRBV5-1
J: TRBJ2-3
D: TRBD2
size: once

CDR3: CASSESPAGTYYEQYF
DNA: TGTGCCAGCAGTGAGTCACCCGCCGGGACATATTACGAGCAGTACTTC
V: TRBV6-1
J: TRBJ2-7
D: -
size: -

CDR3: CASSYRDRIQETQYF
DNA: TGTGCCAGCAGTTACAGGGACAGAATTCAAGAGACCCAGTACTTC
V: TRBV6-6
J: TRBJ2-5
D: TRBD1
size: few

CDR3: CSAATVDSGNTIYF
DNA: TGCAGCGCCGCAACAGTGGACTCTGGAAACACCATATATTTT
V: TRBV29-1
J: TRBJ1-3
D: -
size: -

CDR3: CASSEDRQGAMGYTF
DNA: TGTGCCAGCAGTGAGGATAGACAGGGGGCTATGGGCTACACCTTC
V: TRBV2
J: TRBJ1-2
D: TRBD1
size: -

CDR3: CASSRLAGSYEQYF
DNA: TGTGCCAGCAGTAGACTAGCGGGATCCTACGAGCAGTACTTC
V: TRBV28
J: TRBJ2-7
D: TRBD2
size: -